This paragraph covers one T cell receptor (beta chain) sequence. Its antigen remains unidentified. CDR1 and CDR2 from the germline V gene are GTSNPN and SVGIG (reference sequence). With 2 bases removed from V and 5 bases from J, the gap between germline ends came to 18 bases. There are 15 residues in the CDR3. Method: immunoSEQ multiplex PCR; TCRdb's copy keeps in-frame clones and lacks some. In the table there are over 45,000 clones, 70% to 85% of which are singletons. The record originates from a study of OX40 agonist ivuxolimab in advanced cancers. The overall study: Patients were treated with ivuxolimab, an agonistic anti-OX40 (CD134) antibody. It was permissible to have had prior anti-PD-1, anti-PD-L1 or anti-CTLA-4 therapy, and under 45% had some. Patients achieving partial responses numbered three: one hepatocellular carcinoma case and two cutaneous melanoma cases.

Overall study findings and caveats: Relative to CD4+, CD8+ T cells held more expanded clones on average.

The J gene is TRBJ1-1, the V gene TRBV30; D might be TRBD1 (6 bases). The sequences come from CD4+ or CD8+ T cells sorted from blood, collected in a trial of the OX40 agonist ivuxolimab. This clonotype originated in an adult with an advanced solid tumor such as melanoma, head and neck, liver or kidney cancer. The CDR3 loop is CAWSLGPTGRTEAFF. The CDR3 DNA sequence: TGTGCCTGGAGTTTGGGGCCCACAGGGAGAACTGAAGCTTTCTTT.